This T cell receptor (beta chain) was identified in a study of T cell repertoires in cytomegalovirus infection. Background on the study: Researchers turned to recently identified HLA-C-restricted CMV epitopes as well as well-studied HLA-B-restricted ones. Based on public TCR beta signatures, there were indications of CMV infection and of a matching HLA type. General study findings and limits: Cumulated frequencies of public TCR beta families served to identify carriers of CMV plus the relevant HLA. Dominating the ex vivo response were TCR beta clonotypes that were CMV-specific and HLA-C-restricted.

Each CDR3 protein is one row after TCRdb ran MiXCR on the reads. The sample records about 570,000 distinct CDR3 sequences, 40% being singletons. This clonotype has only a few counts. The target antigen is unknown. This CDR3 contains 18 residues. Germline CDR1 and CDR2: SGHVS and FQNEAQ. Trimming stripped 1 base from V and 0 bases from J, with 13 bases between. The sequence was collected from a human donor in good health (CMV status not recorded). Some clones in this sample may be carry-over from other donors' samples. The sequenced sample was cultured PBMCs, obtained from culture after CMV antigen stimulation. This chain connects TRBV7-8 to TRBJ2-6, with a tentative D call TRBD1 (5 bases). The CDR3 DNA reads TGTGCCAGCAGCTTAGTGGGTAGGGGCCGCTCTGGGGCCAACGTCCTGACTTTC. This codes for CASSLVGRGRSGANVLTF.